This T cell receptor (beta chain) was identified during a study of PD-1 blockade in classical Hodgkin lymphoma. Measured with immunoSEQ multiplex PCR; TCRdb has only the in-frame clones, and not every one. The sample includes some 64,000 clones, about 87% of them seen just once. Germline V CDR1 and CDR2: SGDLS, YYNGEE. With 3 bases removed from V and 0 bases from J, the gap between germline ends came to 13 bases. This CDR3 region has 16 residues. Each and every patient relapsed after autologous stem cell transplantation, and patients got differing brentuximab vedotin exposure. This receptor was taken from a human donor with classical Hodgkin lymphoma. The sequencing used peripheral blood mononuclear cells (PBMCs), collected at baseline. This chain connects TRBV9 to TRBJ2-1; D unresolved. CDR3 in DNA: TGTGCCAGCAGCGATATTAAGGGTTCCTCCTACAATGAGCAGTTCTTC. Amino acid sequence: CASSDIKGSSYNEQFF.